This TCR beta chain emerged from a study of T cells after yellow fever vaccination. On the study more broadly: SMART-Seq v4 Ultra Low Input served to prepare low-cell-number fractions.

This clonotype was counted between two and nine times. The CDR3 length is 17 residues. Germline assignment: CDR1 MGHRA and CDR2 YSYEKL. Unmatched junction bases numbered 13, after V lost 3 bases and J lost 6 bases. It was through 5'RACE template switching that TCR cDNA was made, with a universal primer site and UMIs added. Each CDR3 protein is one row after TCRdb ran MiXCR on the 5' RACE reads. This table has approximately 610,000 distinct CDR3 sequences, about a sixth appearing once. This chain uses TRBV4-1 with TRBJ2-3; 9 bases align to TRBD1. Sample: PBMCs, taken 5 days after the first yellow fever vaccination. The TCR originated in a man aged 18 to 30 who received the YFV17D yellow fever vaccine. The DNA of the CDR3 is TGCGCCAGCAGCCAGCTAATCACAGGGGGCAAGTGGGATACGCAGTATTTT. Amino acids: CASSQLITGGKWDTQYF.